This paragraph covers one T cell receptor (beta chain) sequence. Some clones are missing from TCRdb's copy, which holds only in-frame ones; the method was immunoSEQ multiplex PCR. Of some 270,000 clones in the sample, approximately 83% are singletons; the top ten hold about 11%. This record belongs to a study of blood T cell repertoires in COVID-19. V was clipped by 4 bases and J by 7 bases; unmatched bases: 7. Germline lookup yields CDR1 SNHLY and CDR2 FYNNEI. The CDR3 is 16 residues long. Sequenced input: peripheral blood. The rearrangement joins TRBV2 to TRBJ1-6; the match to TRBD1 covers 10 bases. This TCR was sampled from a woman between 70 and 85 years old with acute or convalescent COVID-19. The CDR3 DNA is TGTGCCAGCAGTGGACGACAGGGGGCCGGAAATTCACCCCTCCACTTT. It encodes CASSGRQGAGNSPLHF.